This T cell receptor (beta chain) was sequenced for a study of OX40 agonist ivuxolimab in advanced cancers. Study-level information: A male proportion of about 84% was recorded, with mean age 60 years and range 23 to 79.

The CDR3 runs 17 residues. Looked up from germline, CDR1 is SGHRS and CDR2 is YFSETQ. With 4 bases clipped from V and 6 bases from J, the junction kept 16 bases outside the gene matches. The data were produced by immunoSEQ multiplex PCR, yet TCRdb's version contains in-frame clones alone and is incomplete. Of approximately 76,000 clones in the sample, 88% were seen once. The V gene is TRBV5-1, the J gene TRBJ2-1, with 7 bases aligning to TRBD2. This sample comprised CD4+ or CD8+ T cells sorted from blood, obtained in a trial of the OX40 agonist ivuxolimab. This TCR was recovered from an adult with an advanced solid tumor such as melanoma, head and neck, liver or kidney cancer. The CDR3 reads CASSPRPRTSEGNEQFF. Written as DNA, the CDR3 is TGCGCCAGCAGCCCTCGACCGCGGACTAGTGAGGGCAATGAGCAGTTCTTC.